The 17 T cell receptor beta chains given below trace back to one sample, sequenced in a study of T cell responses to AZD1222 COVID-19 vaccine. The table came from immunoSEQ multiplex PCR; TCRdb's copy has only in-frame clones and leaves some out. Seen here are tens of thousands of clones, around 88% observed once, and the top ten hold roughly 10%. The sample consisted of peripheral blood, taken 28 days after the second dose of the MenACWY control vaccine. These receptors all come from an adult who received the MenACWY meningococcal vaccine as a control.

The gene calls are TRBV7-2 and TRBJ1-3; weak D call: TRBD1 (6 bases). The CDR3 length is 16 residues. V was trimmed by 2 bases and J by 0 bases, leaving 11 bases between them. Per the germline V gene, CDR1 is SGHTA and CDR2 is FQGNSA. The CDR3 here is CASSLRRTDSGNTIYF. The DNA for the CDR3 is TGTGCCAGCAGCTTACGTAGGACAGACTCTGGAAACACCATATATTTT. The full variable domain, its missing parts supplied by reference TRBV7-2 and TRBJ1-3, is GAGVSQSPSNKVTEKGKDVELRCDPISGHTALYWYRQSLGQGLEFLIYFQGNSAPDKSGLPSDRFSAERTGGSVSTLTIQRTQQEDSAVYLCASSLRRTDSGNTIYFGEGSWLTVV.

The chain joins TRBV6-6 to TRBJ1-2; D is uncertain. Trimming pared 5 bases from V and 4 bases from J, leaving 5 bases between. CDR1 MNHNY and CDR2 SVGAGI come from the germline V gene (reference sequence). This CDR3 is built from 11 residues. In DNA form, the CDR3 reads TGTGCCAGCAGTATTAGCTATGGCTACACCTTC. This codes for CASSISYGYTF.

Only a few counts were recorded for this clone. The CDR3 protein is CASSESRNEQFF. The DNA of the CDR3 is TGTGCCAGCAGCGAGTCTCGAAATGAGCAGTTCTTC. The chain has TRBV11-2 and TRBJ2-1; D is unresolved. This CDR3 region has 12 residues. Trimming pared 5 bases from V and 7 bases from J, leaving 9 bases between. The V gene's germline CDR1 is SGHAT and CDR2 FQNNGV.

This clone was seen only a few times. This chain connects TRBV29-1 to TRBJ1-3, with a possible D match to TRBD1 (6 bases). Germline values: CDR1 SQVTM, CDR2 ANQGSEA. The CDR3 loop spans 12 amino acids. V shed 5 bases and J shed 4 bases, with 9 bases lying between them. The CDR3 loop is CSVSGAGNTIYF. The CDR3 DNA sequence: TGCAGCGTTTCAGGGGCGGGAAACACCATATATTTT.

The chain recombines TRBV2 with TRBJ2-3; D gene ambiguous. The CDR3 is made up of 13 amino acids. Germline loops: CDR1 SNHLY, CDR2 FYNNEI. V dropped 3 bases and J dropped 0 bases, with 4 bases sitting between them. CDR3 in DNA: TGTGCCAGCAGTGACTGGAGCACAGATACGCAGTATTTT. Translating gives CASSDWSTDTQYF.

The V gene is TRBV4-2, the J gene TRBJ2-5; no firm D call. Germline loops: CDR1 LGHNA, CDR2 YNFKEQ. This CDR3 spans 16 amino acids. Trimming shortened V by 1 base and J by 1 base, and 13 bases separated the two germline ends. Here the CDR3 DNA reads TGTGCCAGCAGCCAAGTAGGTAGCCGAGGCCAAGAGACCCAGTACTTC. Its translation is CASSQVGSRGQETQYF.

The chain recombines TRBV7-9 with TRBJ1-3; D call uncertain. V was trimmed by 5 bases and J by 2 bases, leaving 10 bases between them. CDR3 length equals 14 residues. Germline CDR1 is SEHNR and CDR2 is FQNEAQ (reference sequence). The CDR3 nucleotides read TGTGCCAGCAGCCAAGGAGGAGCTGGAAACACCATATATTTT. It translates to CASSQGGAGNTIYF.

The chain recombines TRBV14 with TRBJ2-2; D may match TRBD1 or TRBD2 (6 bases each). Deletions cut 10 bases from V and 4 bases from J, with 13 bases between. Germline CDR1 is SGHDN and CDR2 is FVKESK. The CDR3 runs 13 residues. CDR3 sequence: CATTGRPTGELFF. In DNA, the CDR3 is TGTGCCACTACAGGGAGGCCCACCGGGGAGCTGTTTTTT.

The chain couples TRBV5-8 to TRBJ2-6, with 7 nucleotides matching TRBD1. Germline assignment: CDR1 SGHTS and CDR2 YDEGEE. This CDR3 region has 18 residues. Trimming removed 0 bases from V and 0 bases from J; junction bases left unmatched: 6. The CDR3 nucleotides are TGTGCCAGCAGCTTGGGGACCGGGACAGCCTCTGGGGCCAACGTCCTGACTTTC. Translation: CASSLGTGTASGANVLTF.

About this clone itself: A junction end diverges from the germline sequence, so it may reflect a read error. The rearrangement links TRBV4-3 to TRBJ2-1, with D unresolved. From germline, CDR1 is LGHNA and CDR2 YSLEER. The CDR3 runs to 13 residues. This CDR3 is CAGSQEPATEQFF. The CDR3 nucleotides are TGCGCCGGCAGCCAAGAGCCCGCGACCGAGCAGTTCTTC.

The CDR3 DNA is TGTGCCGGGGGGGAAAGGGCAGGGCCGAGCAATCAGCCCCAGCATTTT. Residues: CAGGERAGPSNQPQHF. V gene TRBV19 combines with J gene TRBJ1-5; weak D call: TRBD1 (5 bases). The CDR3 runs 16 residues. From germline, CDR1 is LNHDA and CDR2 SQIVND (reference sequence). Trimming took off 11 bases at V and 1 base at J, with 21 bases between the two ends.

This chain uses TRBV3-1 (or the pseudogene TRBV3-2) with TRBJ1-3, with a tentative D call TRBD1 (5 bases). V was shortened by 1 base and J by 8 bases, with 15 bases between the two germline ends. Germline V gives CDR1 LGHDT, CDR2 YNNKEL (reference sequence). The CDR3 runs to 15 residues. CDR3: CASSQAPVGADTIYF. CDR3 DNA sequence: TGTGCCAGCAGCCAAGCGCCCGTAGGGGCGGACACCATATATTTT.

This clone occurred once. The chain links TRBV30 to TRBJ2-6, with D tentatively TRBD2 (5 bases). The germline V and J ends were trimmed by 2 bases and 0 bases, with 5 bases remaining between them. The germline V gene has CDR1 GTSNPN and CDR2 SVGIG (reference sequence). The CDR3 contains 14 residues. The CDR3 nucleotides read TGTGCCTGGAGTCGGGACTCTGGGGCCAACGTCCTGACTTTC. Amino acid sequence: CAWSRDSGANVLTF.

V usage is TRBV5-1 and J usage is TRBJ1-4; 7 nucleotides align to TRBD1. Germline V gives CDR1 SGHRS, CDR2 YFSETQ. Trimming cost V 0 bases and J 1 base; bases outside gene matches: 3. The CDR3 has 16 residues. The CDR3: CASSLGGTVTNEKLFF. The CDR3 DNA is TGCGCCAGCAGCTTGGGGGGGACAGTAACTAATGAAAAACTGTTTTTT.

The CDR3 sequence: CASSLVPTGAGTGELFF. DNA for the CDR3: TGCGCCAGCAGCTTGGTCCCTACAGGGGCAGGCACCGGGGAGCTGTTTTTT. The J gene is TRBJ2-2, the V gene TRBV5-1, with TRBD1 matching 7 bases. The V gene end was trimmed by 0 bases and the J gene end by 4 bases; junction bases not matched to a gene: 9. This CDR3 comprises 17 residues. The germline gives CDR1 SGHRS, CDR2 YFSETQ.

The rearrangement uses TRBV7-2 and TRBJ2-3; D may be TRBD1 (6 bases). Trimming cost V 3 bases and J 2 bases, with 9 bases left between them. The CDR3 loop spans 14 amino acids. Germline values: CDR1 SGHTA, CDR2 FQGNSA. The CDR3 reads CASSFDRSTDTQYF. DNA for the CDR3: TGTGCCAGCAGCTTTGACAGGTCCACAGATACGCAGTATTTT.

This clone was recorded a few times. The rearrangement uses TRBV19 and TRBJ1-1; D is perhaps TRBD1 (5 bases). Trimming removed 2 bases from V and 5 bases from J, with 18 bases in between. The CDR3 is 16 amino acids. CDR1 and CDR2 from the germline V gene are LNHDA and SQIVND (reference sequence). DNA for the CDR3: TGTGCCAGTAGTATAACGACAGTCGGGCGAGGGACTGAAGCTTTCTTT. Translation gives CASSITTVGRGTEAFF.